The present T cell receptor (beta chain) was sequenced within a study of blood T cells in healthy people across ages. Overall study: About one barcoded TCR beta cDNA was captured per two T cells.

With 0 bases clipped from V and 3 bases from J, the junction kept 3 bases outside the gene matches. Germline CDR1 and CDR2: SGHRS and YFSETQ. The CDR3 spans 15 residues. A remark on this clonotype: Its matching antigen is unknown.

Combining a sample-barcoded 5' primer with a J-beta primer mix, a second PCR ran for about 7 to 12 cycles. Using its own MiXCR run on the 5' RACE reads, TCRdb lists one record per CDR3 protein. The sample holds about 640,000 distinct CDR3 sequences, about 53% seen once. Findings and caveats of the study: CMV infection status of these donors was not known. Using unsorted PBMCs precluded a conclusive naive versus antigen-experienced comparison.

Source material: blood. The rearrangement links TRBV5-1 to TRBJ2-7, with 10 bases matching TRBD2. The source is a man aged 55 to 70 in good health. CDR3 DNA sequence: TGCGCCAGCAGCTTGGCCACTAGCGGGGTCTACGAGCAGTACTTC. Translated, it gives CASSLATSGVYEQYF.